The 13 T cell receptor beta chains below were found in one sample sequenced in a study of shared clonotypes between healthy human individuals. TCRdb's table, derived via immunoSEQ multiplex PCR, lists solely in-frame clones and lacks some. This sample has a few million clones, with approximately 96% found just once. Sample: naive CD4+ T cells sorted from blood. Subset given: CD45RA+ positively selected. The origin of the receptors is a man younger than 35 in good health.

This clone was seen once. The chain joins TRBV5-4 to TRBJ1-2; D remains unclear. Germline V CDR1 and CDR2: SGHNT, YYREEE (reference sequence). This CDR3 region has 13 residues. V shed 4 bases and J shed 7 bases, with 14 bases lying between them. The CDR3 sequence: CASSPGVDRGYTF. In DNA, the CDR3 is TGTGCCAGCAGCCCCGGAGTAGATCGTGGCTACACCTTC.

J is TRBJ1-1 and V is TRBV29-1, with TRBD1 identical over 7 bases. CDR1 and CDR2 (germline): SQVTM, ANQGSEA. The V and J ends lost 4 bases and 3 bases, in that order; junction bases with no gene match: 5. CDR3 length: 13 residues. The CDR3: CSVGQGRDTEAFF. CDR3 nucleotides: TGCAGCGTTGGACAGGGAAGGGACACTGAAGCTTTCTTT.

Details on this clone: The junction shows a germline mismatch at one end, possibly a read error. The V call is TRBV6-1, the J call TRBJ1-3; weak D call: TRBD1 (6 bases). Germline loops: CDR1 MNHNS, CDR2 SASEGT. There are 17 residues in the CDR3. CDR3 DNA: TGTGCCAGCAGGGAAGGGTCGGCCGGACAGACTGGAAACACCATATATTTT. Its translation is CASREGSAGQTGNTIYF.

About this clone: This sample also contains other DNA sequences that code for the same CDR3. The chain employs TRBV18 and TRBJ1-1; D unresolved. This CDR3 spans 14 amino acids. Germline CDR1 reads KGHSH; CDR2 reads LQKENI. V was pared by 1 base and J by 1 base, with 7 bases between. CDR3 in amino acids: CASSPQAQNTEAFF. The CDR3 DNA follows: TGTGCCAGCTCACCACAGGCGCAGAACACTGAAGCTTTCTTT.

CDR3 in amino acids: CASSYSDRAGANVLTF. For the CDR3, the DNA is TGCGCCAGCAGCTATTCGGACAGGGCTGGGGCCAACGTCCTGACTTTC. The genes are TRBV4-1 and TRBJ2-6, with 8 bases fitting TRBD1. Looked up from germline, CDR1 is MGHRA and CDR2 is YSYEKL. The CDR3 is 16 residues long. Trimming took 5 bases from V and 2 from J; bases not matched to a gene: 5.

This clone is a singleton in its sample. This sequence joins TRBV5-4 and TRBJ1-1, with 8 bases aligning to TRBD1. After removal of 10 bases from V and 8 bases from J, the junction contained 7 bases not matched to a gene. From germline, CDR1 is SGHNT and CDR2 YYREEE (reference sequence). The CDR3 has 11 amino acids. CDR3: CAFQGASEAFF. In nucleotides, the CDR3 is TGTGCCTTCCAGGGGGCGTCGGAAGCTTTCTTT.

This chain joins TRBV2 and TRBJ1-3, with D possibly matching TRBD1 (5 bases). This CDR3 is 14 amino acids long. Between the trimmed V and J ends, which lost 2 bases and 3 bases, there was a span of 8 bases. Germline values: CDR1 SNHLY, CDR2 FYNNEI. The chain's CDR3 is CASSEKGSGNTIYF. The CDR3 DNA reads as TGTGCCAGCAGTGAAAAGGGGAGTGGAAACACCATATATTTT.

This chain connects TRBV11-2 to TRBJ2-7; the D is unclear. The V and J ends lost 2 bases and 0 bases respectively, with 14 bases between them. This CDR3 is 16 amino acids long. Germline values: CDR1 SGHAT, CDR2 FQNNGV. This CDR3 reads CASSLLATFSSYEQYF. The DNA for the CDR3 is TGTGCCAGCAGCTTACTCGCCACCTTCAGCTCCTACGAGCAGTACTTC.

The rearrangement links TRBV7-9 to TRBJ1-5; a weak D match, TRBD1 (6 bases). The CDR3 has 14 residues. Looked up from germline, CDR1 is SEHNR and CDR2 is FQNEAQ (reference sequence). V gave up 5 bases and J gave up 6 bases, with 14 bases separating them. Here the CDR3 DNA reads TGTGCCAGCAGCCTAAGCGAACAGGGTCAGCCCCAGCATTTT. Translated: CASSLSEQGQPQHF.

The CDR3 DNA is TGCGCCAGCAGCCTCCGACTAGCGGGAGGAGGCGAGCAGTACTTC. As protein: CASSLRLAGGGEQYF. The chain links TRBV4-1 to TRBJ2-7; 13 bases are shared with TRBD2. With 4 bases clipped from V and 6 bases from J, the junction kept 6 bases outside the gene matches. Germline V gene lookup returns CDR1 MGHRA and CDR2 YSYEKL. The CDR3 is 15 amino acids.

This clone was recorded once. J is TRBJ1-2 and V is TRBV28; 8 bases are shared with TRBD1. J was trimmed by 8 bases and V by 6 bases; bases with no gene match: 11. The CDR3 totals 14 residues. Germline CDR1 is MDHEN and CDR2 is SYDVKM. The CDR3 here is CASSLDREGWGYTF. CDR3 nucleotide sequence: TGTGCCAGCAGCTTGGACAGGGAAGGCTGGGGCTACACCTTC.

The V gene is TRBV7-9, the J gene TRBJ1-2; D is undetermined. Between the trimmed V and J ends, which lost 5 bases and 0 bases, there was a span of 16 bases. Germline V gene lookup returns CDR1 SEHNR and CDR2 FQNEAQ (reference sequence). This CDR3 is 16 amino acids long. This CDR3 reads CASSPRASGSNYGYTF. The CDR3 DNA reads as TGTGCCAGCAGCCCGAGGGCATCGGGCTCTAACTATGGCTACACCTTC.

The V and J genes are TRBV5-6 and TRBJ1-4, with TRBD1 as a possible D gene (6 bases). CDR1 SGHDT and CDR2 YYEEEE come from the germline V gene. V was cut by 6 bases and J by 0 bases, with 9 bases left in between. CDR3 length: 14 amino acids. The CDR3 coding sequence is TGTGCCAGCACCAGGACAGCAACTAATGAAAAACTGTTTTTT. Translation gives CASTRTATNEKLFF.